A single sample is the source of the 32 T cell receptor beta chains below, sequenced in a study of identical twins. MiXCR, run by TCRdb on the 5' RACE reads, gives a single entry per CDR3 protein. The table shows about 240,000 distinct CDR3 sequences, with about 12% occurring only once. The sample also formed part of further work on yellow fever vaccine responses in identical twins.

Sequenced material: memory (CD45RO+) T cells sorted from blood. The receptors were sampled from a woman aged 18-29 years in good health.

The CDR3 spells CASRSSYEQYF. In nucleotides, the CDR3 is TGTGCCAGCAGGAGCTCCTACGAGCAGTACTTC. The V and J genes are TRBV3-1 and TRBJ2-7; D is undetermined. From germline, CDR1 is LGHDT and CDR2 YNNKEL (reference sequence). The CDR3 loop spans 11 amino acids. Trimming took 6 bases from V and 0 from J, leaving 3 bases between them.

This clonotype was observed a few times. J is TRBJ2-3 and V is TRBV18; a possible D gene is TRBD1 (7 bases). CDR1 KGHSH and CDR2 LQKENI come from the germline V gene. V lost 3 bases to trimming and J lost 0 bases, with 13 bases between them. The CDR3 covers 16 residues. The CDR3 loop reads CASSPLRGASTDTQYF. In DNA, the CDR3 is TGTGCCAGCTCACCCCTCAGGGGGGCAAGCACAGATACGCAGTATTTT. The full variable domain, completed using reference TRBV18 and TRBJ2-3, is NAGVMQNPRHLVRRRGQEARLRCSPMKGHSHVYWYRQLPEEGLKFMVYLQKENIIDESGMPKERFSAEFPKEGPSILRIQQVVRGDSAAYFCASSPLRGASTDTQYFGPGTRLTVL.

V usage is TRBV5-1 and J usage is TRBJ2-7, with TRBD1 matching over 7 bases. The ends lost 4 bases at V and 6 bases at J; junction bases unmatched: 4. The CDR3 extends over 12 amino acids. Germline V gene lookup returns CDR1 SGHRS and CDR2 YFSETQ. The CDR3 sequence: CASSEPGGEQYF. The CDR3 bases are TGCGCCAGCAGCGAACCAGGGGGCGAGCAGTACTTC. Full variable domain (rest looked up from reference TRBV5-1 and TRBJ2-7): KAGVTQTPRYLIKTRGQQVTLSCSPISGHRSVSWYQQTPGQGLQFLFEYFSETQRNKGNFPGRFSGRQFSNSRSEMNVSTLELGDSALYLCASSEPGGEQYFGPGTRLTVT.

This clonotype was counted at least ten times. This chain joins TRBV5-1 and TRBJ1-2; 7 nucleotides match TRBD1. Germline loops: CDR1 SGHRS, CDR2 YFSETQ. V lost 4 bases, J lost 3 bases, and 3 bases stayed unmatched. The length of the CDR3 is 13 residues. For the CDR3, the DNA is TGCGCCAGCAGCCGAACAGGGGACTATGGCTACACCTTC. The encoded protein is CASSRTGDYGYTF. Drawing the rest from reference TRBV5-1 and TRBJ1-2, the complete variable domain is KAGVTQTPRYLIKTRGQQVTLSCSPISGHRSVSWYQQTPGQGLQFLFEYFSETQRNKGNFPGRFSGRQFSNSRSEMNVSTLELGDSALYLCASSRTGDYGYTFGSGTRLTVV.

This chain links TRBV2 with TRBJ2-2, with D tentatively TRBD1 (5 bases). From germline, CDR1 is SNHLY and CDR2 FYNNEI. The CDR3 contains 15 residues. V was shortened by 4 bases and J by 2 bases, with 11 bases between the two germline ends. The CDR3 bases are TGTGCCAGCAGTGTCGGCAGGGTTAACACCGGGGAGCTGTTTTTT. It translates to CASSVGRVNTGELFF.

The rearrangement uses TRBV28 and TRBJ2-1, with D perhaps TRBD1 (6 bases). This CDR3 region has 15 residues. From germline, CDR1 is MDHEN and CDR2 SYDVKM. With 6 bases removed from V and 0 bases from J, the gap between germline ends came to 12 bases. CDR3 coding DNA: TGTGCCAGCAGACCCGACAGGAGCTCCTACAATGAGCAGTTCTTC. Translating it yields CASRPDRSSYNEQFF.

The chain is built from TRBV27 and TRBJ2-2; weak D call: TRBD2 (6 bases). The CDR3 is 14 residues long. The V gene lost 10 bases and the J gene lost 2 bases, with 14 bases spanning the gap. CDR1 MNHEY and CDR2 SMNVEV come from the germline V gene (reference sequence). Here the CDR3 DNA reads TGTGCCAACCGGAGGGACGGTAACACCGGGGAGCTGTTTTTT. This sequence encodes CANRRDGNTGELFF.

This clonotype was observed a few times. The CDR3 coding sequence is TGTGCCCGGGGGGAGGCCGGGGGCACAGATACGCAGTATTTT. Translating gives CARGEAGGTDTQYF. This chain links TRBV30 with TRBJ2-3; 7 bases line up with TRBD2. With 8 bases clipped from V and 1 base from J, the junction kept 9 bases outside the gene matches. Germline V gene lookup returns CDR1 GTSNPN and CDR2 SVGIG (reference sequence). The CDR3 runs 14 residues.

There are many counts of this clonotype. The genes are TRBV6-4 and TRBJ2-3; either TRBD1 or TRBD2 may fit D (5 bases each). The CDR3 is 15 amino acids. V lost 2 bases and J lost 0, with 9 bases in between. Germline CDR1 reads MRHNA; CDR2 reads SNTAGT. CDR3 in DNA: TGTGCCAGCAGTGACCGGGGCGCGAGCACAGATACGCAGTATTTT. It translates to CASSDRGASTDTQYF.

This sequence joins TRBV15 and TRBJ2-5, with 7 bases matching TRBD2. The CDR3 is made up of 15 amino acids. J was trimmed by 1 base and V by 4 bases; bases with no gene match: 6. The germline V gene has CDR1 LNHNV and CDR2 YYDKDF (reference sequence). This CDR3 reads CATSTYSGSQETQYF. CDR3 sequence (DNA): TGTGCCACCAGCACCTATAGCGGGTCCCAAGAGACCCAGTACTTC.

This clonotype was detected a few times. The genes are TRBV7-9 and TRBJ1-2; no clear D gene. The V end lost 3 bases, the J end lost 8 bases, and 13 bases lay between the germline ends. Germline-derived CDR1 and CDR2 are SEHNR and FQNEAQ (reference sequence). This CDR3 region has 13 residues. CDR3 sequence reads: CASSLEGYGGYTF. The CDR3 nucleotides are TGTGCCAGCAGCTTGGAGGGCTACGGGGGCTACACCTTC.

This rearrangement joins TRBV5-1 to TRBJ2-7, with D maybe TRBD2 (5 bases). Between the trimmed V and J ends, which lost 5 bases and 0 bases, there was a span of 15 bases. The CDR3 contains 15 residues. In germline, CDR1 is SGHRS, CDR2 YFSETQ. CDR3 coding DNA: TGCGCCAGCAGATCCGACTATAGGAGCTCCTACGAGCAGTACTTC. Amino acid sequence: CASRSDYRSSYEQYF.

This clonotype was observed at least ten times. The J gene is TRBJ2-7, the V gene TRBV29-1; TRBD2 might be the D (7 bases). The germline V and J ends were trimmed by 3 bases and 6 bases, with 15 bases remaining between them. This CDR3 is built from 13 residues. Germline V gene lookup returns CDR1 SQVTM and CDR2 ANQGSEA. Written as DNA, the CDR3 is TGCAGCGTTGAGGTTCGGGGGGCTTCCGAGCAGTACTTC. Its protein product is CSVEVRGASEQYF.

J is TRBJ2-2 and V is TRBV6-4; 8 positions match TRBD1. V lost 7 bases and J lost 5; bases outside the gene matches: 3. The CDR3 consists of 13 residues. Germline V lookup: CDR1 MRHNA, CDR2 SNTAGT. CDR3 sequence (DNA): TGTGCCAGCACGGACAGGGATACCGGGGAGCTGTTTTTT. Protein product: CASTDRDTGELFF.

The chain recombines TRBV11-3 with TRBJ2-3; 8 nucleotides line up with TRBD1. The V segment lost 6 bases and the J segment 4 bases; nucleotides outside the gene matches: 9. The CDR3 consists of 15 residues. Looked up from germline, CDR1 is SGHNT and CDR2 is YENEEA. Written as DNA, the CDR3 is TGTGCCAGCAGTCCCGGGACAGGATCCTCAGATACGCAGTATTTT. The encoded protein is CASSPGTGSSDTQYF.

CDR3 residues: CAWVGDAEAFF. In nucleotides, the CDR3 is TGTGCCTGGGTAGGTGACGCTGAAGCTTTCTTT. The rearrangement links TRBV30 to TRBJ1-1; the D is unclear. Trimming left V 5 bases short and J 6 bases short, with 10 bases between. The CDR3 runs to 11 residues. Germline V gene lookup returns CDR1 GTSNPN and CDR2 SVGIG (reference sequence).

In this sample, this clonotype turned up a few times. The chain carries TRBV10-3 and TRBJ2-3; 9 nucleotides line up with TRBD2. From germline, CDR1 is ENHRY and CDR2 SYGVKD. The ends lost 10 bases at V and 0 bases at J; junction bases unmatched: 5. The CDR3 has 14 amino acids. The CDR3 bases are TGTGCCAGCATGACTAGCGGAAGCACAGATACGCAGTATTTT. This sequence encodes CASMTSGSTDTQYF.

This clonotype was seen only a few times. The genes are TRBV7-2 and TRBJ2-1; the D gene is possibly TRBD1 (5 bases). This CDR3 is built from 11 residues. Trimming left V 2 bases short and J 10 bases short, with 6 bases between. The germline CDR1 and CDR2 sequences are SGHTA and FQGNSA. The CDR3 spells CASSLRTEQFF. The CDR3 DNA is TGTGCCAGCAGCTTAAGGACAGAGCAGTTCTTC.

The CDR3 loop is CSAREGHRFQETQYF. CDR3 in DNA: TGCAGTGCTAGAGAAGGCCACCGCTTCCAAGAGACCCAGTACTTC. This chain links TRBV20-1 with TRBJ2-5; D uncertain. Germline CDR1 is DFQATT and CDR2 is SNEGSKA (reference sequence). V dropped 0 bases and J dropped 1 base, with 12 bases sitting between them. This CDR3 comprises 15 residues.

CDR3 sequence reads: CASRFPGDSNQPQHF. The DNA for the CDR3 is TGTGCCAGCAGGTTCCCCGGGGACAGCAATCAGCCCCAGCATTTT. The gene calls are TRBV28 and TRBJ1-5; D perhaps matches TRBD1 (5 bases). Trimming took off 6 bases at V and 1 base at J, with 13 bases between the two ends. Germline values: CDR1 MDHEN, CDR2 SYDVKM. This CDR3 comprises 15 residues.

The V and J genes are TRBV2 and TRBJ2-5; the D is unclear. CDR3 size: 12 residues. The V and J ends lost 4 bases and 5 bases respectively, with 8 bases between them. The V gene's germline CDR1 is SNHLY and CDR2 FYNNEI. The CDR3 DNA reads TGTGCCAGCAGTGCCCCCGGCGAGACCCAGTACTTC. This encodes CASSAPGETQYF.

This clonotype occurred many times. The rearrangement uses TRBV6-1 and TRBJ2-2; maybe TRBD1 (5 bases). V lost 5 bases and J 4 bases, leaving 17 bases between the germline ends. Germline V gene data show CDR1 as MNHNS and CDR2 as SASEGT. The CDR3 consists of 16 residues. CDR3 sequence reads: CASSTHPGQGTGELFF. In DNA, the CDR3 is TGTGCCAGCAGTACCCACCCCGGCCAGGGCACCGGGGAGCTGTTTTTT.

This rearrangement joins TRBV6-6 to TRBJ2-2, with 11 bases that match TRBD2. V gave up 5 bases and J gave up 3 bases; unmatched junction bases: 11. CDR3 length: 18 residues. Per germline, CDR1 MNHNY and CDR2 SVGAGI (reference sequence). CDR3 loop: CASSPLGLAGGHTGELFF. The CDR3 DNA sequence: TGTGCCAGCAGTCCCCTGGGGCTAGCGGGGGGCCACACCGGGGAGCTGTTTTTT.

As to this clonotype: Germline and junction disagree at one end, which may indicate a read error. The chain uses TRBV29-1 and TRBJ1-2; 9 positions match TRBD1. Germline V lookup: CDR1 SQVTM, CDR2 ANQGSEA. The CDR3 runs 15 residues. CDR3 amino acids: CSVDHGTGPNYGYTF. The CDR3 nucleotides read TGCAGCGTTGACCACGGGACAGGGCCTAACTATGGCTACACTTTC.

The table lists this clonotype with a few counts. The DNA of the CDR3 is TGTGCCAGCAGCTTTTCCGGACATGACTATGGCTACACCTTC. As protein: CASSFSGHDYGYTF. V usage is TRBV5-4 and J usage is TRBJ1-2, with D perhaps matching TRBD1 (5 bases). Germline V CDR1 and CDR2: SGHNT, YYREEE (reference sequence). The CDR3 totals 14 residues. The V gene lost 2 bases and the J gene lost 3 bases, with 11 bases spanning the gap.

This clonotype was observed at least ten times. The rearrangement joins TRBV20-1 to TRBJ1-1; weak D call: TRBD1 (6 bases). The CDR3 is made up of 13 amino acids. V lost 1 base to trimming and J lost 3 bases, with 9 bases between them. Germline V lookup: CDR1 DFQATT, CDR2 SNEGSKA (reference sequence). This CDR3 reads CSARGQADTEAFF. The CDR3 DNA reads TGCAGTGCTAGAGGACAGGCGGACACTGAAGCTTTCTTT.

This clonotype was detected ten times or more. The gene calls are TRBV27 and TRBJ1-2; TRBD1 agrees at 7 bases. The germline V gene has CDR1 MNHEY and CDR2 SMNVEV (reference sequence). J lost 3 bases, V lost 0 bases, and 13 bases had no gene match. CDR3 size: 18 residues. DNA for the CDR3: TGTGCCAGCAGTTTATCCCGAAGACAGGGAGGATACGACTATGGCTACACCTTC. This gives the protein CASSLSRRQGGYDYGYTF.

This clonotype was seen many times. V gene TRBV3-1 combines with J gene TRBJ2-7; the match to TRBD1 covers 8 bases. Germline V lookup: CDR1 LGHDT, CDR2 YNNKEL (reference sequence). The CDR3 totals 17 residues. V was pared by 2 bases and J by 5 bases, with 14 bases of the junction left unmatched. This chain's CDR3 is CASSQTLGQGRWNEQYF. As DNA, the CDR3 is TGTGCCAGCAGCCAAACCCTAGGACAGGGAAGGTGGAACGAGCAGTACTTC.

The rearrangement joins TRBV2 to TRBJ2-3; the D gene is possibly TRBD2 (5 bases). The CDR3 sequence is 14 residues long. The V and J ends lost 3 bases and 6 bases respectively, with 13 bases between them. CDR1 and CDR2 from the germline V gene are SNHLY and FYNNEI. The CDR3 DNA reads TGTGCCAGCAGTGACATTGACTACTCTGATACGCAGTATTTT. Translating it yields CASSDIDYSDTQYF.

This clonotype was seen more than once but under ten times. CDR3 residues: CAIDGGEPGGELFF. The CDR3 DNA reads as TGTGCCATCGACGGGGGAGAACCGGGCGGGGAGCTGTTTTTT. This rearrangement joins TRBV10-3 to TRBJ2-2; D is perhaps TRBD2 (6 bases). The CDR3 extends over 14 amino acids. CDR1 is ENHRY and CDR2 is SYGVKD in the germline V gene. Deletions cut 8 bases from V and 7 bases from J, with 17 bases between.

This clonotype was found many times. This sequence joins TRBV3-1 and TRBJ2-7; maybe TRBD2 (5 bases). The CDR3 covers 14 residues. Trimming removed 4 bases from V and 0 bases from J, with 10 bases in between. Germline-derived CDR1 and CDR2 are LGHDT and YNNKEL (reference sequence). CDR3 nucleotide sequence: TGTGCCAGCAGCCCCTTAGCGAACTCCTACGAGCAGTACTTC. This encodes CASSPLANSYEQYF.

This clonotype has a count of ten or more. The rearrangement links TRBV5-1 to TRBJ2-4, with D possibly being TRBD2 (6 bases). Germline lookup yields CDR1 SGHRS and CDR2 YFSETQ. The V gene lost 0 bases and the J gene lost 5 bases, with 12 bases spanning the gap. This CDR3 comprises 15 residues. The CDR3 DNA follows: TGCGCCAGCAGCTTGGGGGACTTCATCCAAAACATTCAGTACTTC. As protein: CASSLGDFIQNIQYF.